This T cell receptor beta chain was identified during a study of CD8+ T cells in alopecia areata. Treatment indicated: oral pan-JAK inhibitor, 5-10 mg twice daily. In each case, RNA was isolated and then reverse transcribed into cDNA as the sequencing template. Repertoires were generated with immunoSEQ multiplex PCR, while TCRdb's copy carries only in-frame clones and drops some. In the table there are 180,000 or so clones, 50% to 75% of which are singletons. The V gene's germline CDR1 is SGDLS and CDR2 YYNGEE. The CDR3 spans 14 residues. V shed 6 bases and J shed 0 bases, with 7 bases lying between them.

This TCR derives from a human donor with alopecia areata. The genes are TRBV9 and TRBJ2-6; D gene ambiguous. The sample consisted of CD4+ T cells sorted from blood, taken at week 56, from a patient treated with tofacitinib. The CDR3 DNA reads TGTGCCAGCACCGCCTTCTCTGGGGCCAACGTCCTGACTTTC. Its protein is CASTAFSGANVLTF.